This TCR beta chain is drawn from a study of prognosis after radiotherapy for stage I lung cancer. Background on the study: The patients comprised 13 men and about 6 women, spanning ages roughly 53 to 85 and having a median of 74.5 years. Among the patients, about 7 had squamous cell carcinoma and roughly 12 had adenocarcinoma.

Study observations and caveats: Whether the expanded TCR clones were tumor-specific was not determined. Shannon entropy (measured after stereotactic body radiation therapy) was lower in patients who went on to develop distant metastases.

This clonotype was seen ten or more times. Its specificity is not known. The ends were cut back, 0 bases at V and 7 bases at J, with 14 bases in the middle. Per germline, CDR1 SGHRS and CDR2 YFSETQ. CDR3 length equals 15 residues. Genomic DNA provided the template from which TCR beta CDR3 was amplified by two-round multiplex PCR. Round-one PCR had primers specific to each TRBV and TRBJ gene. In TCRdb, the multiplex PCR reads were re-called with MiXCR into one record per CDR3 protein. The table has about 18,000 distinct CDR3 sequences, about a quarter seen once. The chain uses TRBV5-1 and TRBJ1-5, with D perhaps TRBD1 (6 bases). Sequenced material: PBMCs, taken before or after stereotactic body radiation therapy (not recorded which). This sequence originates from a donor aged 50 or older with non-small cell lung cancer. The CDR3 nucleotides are TGCGCCAGCAGCTTGGAAGCAGGGGTCGGGCAGCCCCAGCATTTT. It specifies CASSLEAGVGQPQHF.